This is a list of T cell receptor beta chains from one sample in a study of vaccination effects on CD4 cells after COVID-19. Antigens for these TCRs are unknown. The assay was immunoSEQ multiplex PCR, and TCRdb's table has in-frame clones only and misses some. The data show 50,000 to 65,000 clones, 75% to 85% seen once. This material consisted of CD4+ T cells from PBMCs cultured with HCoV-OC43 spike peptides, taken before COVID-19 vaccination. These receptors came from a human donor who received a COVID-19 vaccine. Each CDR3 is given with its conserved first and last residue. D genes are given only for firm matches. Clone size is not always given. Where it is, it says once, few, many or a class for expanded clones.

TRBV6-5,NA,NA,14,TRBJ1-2,TGTGCCAGCAGTAGCCGGGACAAAACGTTAGGCTACACCTTC,CASSSRDKTLGYTF
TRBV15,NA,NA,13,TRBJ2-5,TGTGCCACCAGCATGAGGCGGGGCGAGACCCAGTACTTC,CATSMRRGETQYF
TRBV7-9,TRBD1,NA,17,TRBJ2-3,TGTGCCAGCAGCTTTAGAAGGGACAGGGGTCTCACAGATACGCAGTATTTT,CASSFRRDRGLTDTQYF
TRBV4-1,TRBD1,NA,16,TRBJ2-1,TGCGCCAGCAGCCAAGTTCCAGGGGGTCCGGGCAATGAGCAGTTCTTC,CASSQVPGGPGNEQFF
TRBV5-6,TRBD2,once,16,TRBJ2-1,TGTGCCAGCAGCGTACTAGCGGGGGGGCCGCTCAATGAGCAGTTCTTC,CASSVLAGGPLNEQFF
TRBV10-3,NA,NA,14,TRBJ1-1,TGTGCCATCAGACCGGGACAACTGAACACTGAAGCTTTCTTT,CAIRPGQLNTEAFF
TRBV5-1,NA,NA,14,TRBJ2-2,TGCGCCAGCAGCTTGGATGGGGGGCCCGGGGAGCTGTTTTTT,CASSLDGGPGELFF
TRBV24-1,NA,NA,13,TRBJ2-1,TGTGCCACCAGCAGGGCATCCTACAATGAGCAGTTCTTC,CATSRASYNEQFF
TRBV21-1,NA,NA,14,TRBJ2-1,TGTGCCAGCAGCAGAAGTTGGACAGTCCATGAGCAGTTCTTC,CASSRSWTVHEQFF
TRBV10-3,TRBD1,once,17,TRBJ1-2,TGTGCCATCAGTGACAACCCTCAGACAGGGGGAGGTGATGGCTACACCTTC,CAISDNPQTGGGDGYTF
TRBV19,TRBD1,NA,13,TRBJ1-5,TGTGCCAGTAGTAAGGGGGCTGAGCAGCCCCAGCATTTT,CASSKGAEQPQHF
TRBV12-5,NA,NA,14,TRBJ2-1,TGTGCTAGTGGACGAACAGGGATCGGCAATGAGCAGTTCTTC,CASGRTGIGNEQFF
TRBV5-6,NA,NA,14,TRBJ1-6,TGTGCCAGCAGCTTGGCCCGTCATAATTCACCCCTCCACTTT,CASSLARHNSPLHF
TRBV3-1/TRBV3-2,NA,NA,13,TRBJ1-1,TGTGCCAGCAGCCAAACAAGGAACACTGAAGCTTTCTTT,CASSQTRNTEAFF
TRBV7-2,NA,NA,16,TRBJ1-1,TGTGCCAGCAGCTTAGTTCTCGGGGATATGAGCACTGAAGCTTTCTTT,CASSLVLGDMSTEAFF
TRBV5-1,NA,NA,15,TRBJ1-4,TGCGCCAGCAGCTCCGGAGGGGGAACTAATGAAAAACTGTTTTTT,CASSSGGGTNEKLFF
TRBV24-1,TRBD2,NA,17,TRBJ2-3,TGTGCCACCAGTGAGCGGACTAGCGGGGGTATCACAGATACGCAGTATTTT,CATSERTSGGITDTQYF
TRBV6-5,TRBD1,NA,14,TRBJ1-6,TGTGCCACTGCGACGGACAGGGGGAGATCACCCCTCCACTTT,CATATDRGRSPLHF
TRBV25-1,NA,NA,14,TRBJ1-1,TGTGCCAGCAGTGTAGGAGGTTTTGGCACTGAAGCTTTCTTT,CASSVGGFGTEAFF
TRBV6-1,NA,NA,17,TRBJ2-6,TGTGCCAGCAGTGAATGGGTCAGTGACTCTGGGGCCAACGTCCTGACTTTC,CASSEWVSDSGANVLTF
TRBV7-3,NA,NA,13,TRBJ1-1,TGTGCCAGCAGCTACAGGGTGGATAGTGAAGCTTTCTTT,CASSYRVDSEAFF
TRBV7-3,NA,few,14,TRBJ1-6,TGTGCCAGCAGCCTGGGGCAGAATAATTCACCCCTCCACTTT,CASSLGQNNSPLHF
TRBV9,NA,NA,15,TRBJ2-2,TGTGCCAGCAGCGTAGCGGGAATCCCGGCCGGGGAGCTGTTTTTT,CASSVAGIPAGELFF
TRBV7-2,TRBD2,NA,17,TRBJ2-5,TGTGCCAGCAGCTTAGCCCATCTCCGGGGACTAGTGGAGACCCAGTACTTC,CASSLAHLRGLVETQYF
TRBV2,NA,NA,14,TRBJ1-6,TGTGCCAGCAGTGTCTTGGCAGGGAACTCACCCCTCCACTTT,CASSVLAGNSPLHF
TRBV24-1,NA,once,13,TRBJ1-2,TGTGCCACCCAGGACGGAGCTAACTATGGCTACACCTTC,CATQDGANYGYTF
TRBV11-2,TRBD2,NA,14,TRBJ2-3,TGTGCCAGCCCTCGGAGCGGGGGCACAGATACGCAGTATTTT,CASPRSGGTDTQYF
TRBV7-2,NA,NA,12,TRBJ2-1,TGTGCCAGCAGCTTAGTGCTAGCGCCCCAGGTCTTC,CASSLVLAPQVF
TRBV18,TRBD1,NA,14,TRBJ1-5,TGTGCCAGCTCACCTACCAGGGGGAATCAGCCCCAGCATTTT,CASSPTRGNQPQHF
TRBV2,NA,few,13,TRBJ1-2,TGTGCCAGCAGTGAATGGGGCTCGGGAGGCTACACCTTC,CASSEWGSGGYTF
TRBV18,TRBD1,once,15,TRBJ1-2,TGTGCCAGCTCACAGGGAGGACAGGCATCCGACGGCTACACCTTC,CASSQGGQASDGYTF
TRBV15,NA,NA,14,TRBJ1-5,TGTGCCACCAGCAGAGTCGGGGGAAATCAGCCCCAGCATTTT,CATSRVGGNQPQHF
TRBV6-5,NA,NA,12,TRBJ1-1,TGTGCCAGCACAATAATGAACACTGAAGCTTTCTTT,CASTIMNTEAFF
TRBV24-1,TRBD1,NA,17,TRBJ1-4,TGTGCCACCAGTGCGGGACAGGGAGGCGGAGTTCGGGAAAAACTGTTTTTT,CATSAGQGGGVREKLFF
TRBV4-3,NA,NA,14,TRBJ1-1,TGCGCCAGCAGCCAAGATCGAGTGAACACTGAAGCTTTCTTT,CASSQDRVNTEAFF
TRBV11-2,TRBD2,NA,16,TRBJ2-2,TGTGCCAGCAGCGAAATAGCGGGGTTTAACACCGGGGAGCTGTTTTTT,CASSEIAGFNTGELFF
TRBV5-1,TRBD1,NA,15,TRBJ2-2,TGCGCCAGCAGCTTGGGTGACAGGGACACCGGGGAGCTGTTTTTT,CASSLGDRDTGELFF
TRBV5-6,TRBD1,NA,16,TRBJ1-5,TGTGCCAGCAGCTTGGGGGGACAGGGAACCAATCAGCCCCAGCATTTT,CASSLGGQGTNQPQHF
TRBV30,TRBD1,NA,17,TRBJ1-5,TGTGCCTGGAGCCCGGACAGGGCATCTTATAGCAATCAGCCCCAGCATTTT,CAWSPDRASYSNQPQHF
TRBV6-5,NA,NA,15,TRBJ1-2,TGTGCCAGCAGTTACCGTCTTACGGCGAACTATGGCTACACCTTC,CASSYRLTANYGYTF
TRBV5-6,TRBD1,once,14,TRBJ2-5,TGTGCCAGCAGCCGAGTACAGGGGCGAGAGACCCAGTACTTC,CASSRVQGRETQYF
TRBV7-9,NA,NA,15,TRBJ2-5,TGTGCCAGCAGCTTAGTCCAGGGAAGCCCAGAGACCCAGTACTTC,CASSLVQGSPETQYF